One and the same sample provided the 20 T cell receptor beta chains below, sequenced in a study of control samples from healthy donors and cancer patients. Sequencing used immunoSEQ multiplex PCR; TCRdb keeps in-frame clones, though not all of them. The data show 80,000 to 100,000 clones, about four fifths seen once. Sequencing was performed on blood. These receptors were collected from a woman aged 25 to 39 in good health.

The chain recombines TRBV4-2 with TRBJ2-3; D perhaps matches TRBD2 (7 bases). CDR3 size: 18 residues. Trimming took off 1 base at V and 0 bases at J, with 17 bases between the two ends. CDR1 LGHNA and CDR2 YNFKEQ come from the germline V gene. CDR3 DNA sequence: TGTGCCAGCAGCCAAGGAAGAACGGGGGGCACTAGCACAGATACGCAGTATTTT. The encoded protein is CASSQGRTGGTSTDTQYF.

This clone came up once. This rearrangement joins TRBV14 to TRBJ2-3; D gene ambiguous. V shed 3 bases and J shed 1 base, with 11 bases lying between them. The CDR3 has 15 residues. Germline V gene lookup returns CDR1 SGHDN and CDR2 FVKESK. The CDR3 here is CASSQGRVGTDTQYF. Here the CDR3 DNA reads TGTGCCAGCAGCCAGGGAAGAGTGGGCACAGATACGCAGTATTTT.

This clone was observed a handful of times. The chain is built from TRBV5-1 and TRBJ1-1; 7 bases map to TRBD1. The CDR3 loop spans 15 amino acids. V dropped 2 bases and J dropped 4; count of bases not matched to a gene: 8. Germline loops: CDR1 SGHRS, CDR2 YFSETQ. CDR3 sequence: CASSFGQAGTTEAFF. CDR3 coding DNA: TGCGCCAGCAGCTTTGGACAGGCCGGGACCACTGAAGCTTTCTTT.

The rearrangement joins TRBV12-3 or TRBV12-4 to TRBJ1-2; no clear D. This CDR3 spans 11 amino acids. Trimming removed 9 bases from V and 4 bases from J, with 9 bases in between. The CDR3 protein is CASAGFYGYTF. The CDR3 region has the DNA TGTGCCAGTGCAGGCTTCTATGGCTACACCTTC.

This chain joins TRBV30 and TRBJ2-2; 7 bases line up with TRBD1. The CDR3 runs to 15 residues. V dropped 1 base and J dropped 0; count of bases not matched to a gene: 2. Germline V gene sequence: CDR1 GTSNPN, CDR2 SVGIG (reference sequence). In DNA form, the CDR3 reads TGTGCCTGGAGTGAAGGGACAGCGAACACCGGGGAGCTGTTTTTT. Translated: CAWSEGTANTGELFF.

The CDR3 loop reads CAISEDGVQDTQYF. CDR3 nucleotide sequence: TGTGCCATCAGTGAGGATGGGGTTCAAGATACGCAGTATTTT. The rearrangement links TRBV10-3 to TRBJ2-3; D gene uncertain. Trimming left V 2 bases short and J 5 bases short, with 11 bases between. The length of the CDR3 is 14 residues. Germline V lookup: CDR1 ENHRY, CDR2 SYGVKD.

CDR3 sequence reads: CSGSGGLSSDTQYF. The CDR3 DNA follows: TGCAGCGGATCAGGGGGCTTGTCGTCCGATACGCAGTATTTT. The chain joins TRBV29-1 to TRBJ2-3, with 8 bases fitting TRBD1. The CDR3 contains 14 residues. The junction had 12 bases not matched to a gene; V was cut back by 7 bases and J by 6 bases. CDR1 and CDR2 (germline): SQVTM, ANQGSEA.

CDR3 DNA sequence: TGTGCTAGTGGTTTGGCGCAGGGGCTGAACACTGAAGCTTTCTTT. This translates into CASGLAQGLNTEAFF. The rearrangement uses TRBV12-5 and TRBJ1-1; maybe TRBD1 (6 bases). Trimming took 1 base from V and 0 from J, leaving 9 bases between them. The CDR3 runs to 15 residues. Germline V CDR1 and CDR2: LGHNT, FRNRAP.

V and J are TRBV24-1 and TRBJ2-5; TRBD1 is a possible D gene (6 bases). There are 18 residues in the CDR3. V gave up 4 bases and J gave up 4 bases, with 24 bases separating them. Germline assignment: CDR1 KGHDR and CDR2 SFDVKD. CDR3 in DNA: TGTGCCACCAGTGAAGGGGGTTGGGCGGCGAGTAGTAGAGAGACCCAGTACTTC. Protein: CATSEGGWAASSRETQYF.

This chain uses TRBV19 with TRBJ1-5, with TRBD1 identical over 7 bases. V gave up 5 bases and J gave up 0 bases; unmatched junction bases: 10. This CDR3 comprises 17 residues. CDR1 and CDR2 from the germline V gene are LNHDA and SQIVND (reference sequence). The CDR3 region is CASSLAGQMNSNQPQHF. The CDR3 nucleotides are TGTGCCAGTAGTCTCGCGGGACAGATGAATAGCAATCAGCCCCAGCATTTT.

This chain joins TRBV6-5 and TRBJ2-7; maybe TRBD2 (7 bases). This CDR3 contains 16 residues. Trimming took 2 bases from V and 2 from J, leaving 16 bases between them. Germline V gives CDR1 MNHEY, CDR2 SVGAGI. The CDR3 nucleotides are TGTGCCAGCAGTTACGCCGGGGGGCTGGGGACCTACGAGCAGTACTTC. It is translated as CASSYAGGLGTYEQYF.

CDR3 nucleotide sequence: TGTGCCAGCAGCCACGGGACTACCTACGAGCAGTACTTC. Translation gives CASSHGTTYEQYF. The V gene is TRBV3-1 (or the pseudogene TRBV3-2), the J gene TRBJ2-7; the match to TRBD2 covers 7 bases. The length of the CDR3 is 13 residues. The germline CDR1 and CDR2 sequences are LGHDT and YNNKEL (reference sequence). Germline trimming cut 3 bases from V and 2 bases from J; bases unmatched to any gene: 1.

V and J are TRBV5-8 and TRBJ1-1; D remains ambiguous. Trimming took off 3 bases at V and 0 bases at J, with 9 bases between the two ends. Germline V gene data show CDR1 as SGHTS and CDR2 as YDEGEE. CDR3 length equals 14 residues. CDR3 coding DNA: TGTGCCAGCAGCTATACCAGACTGAACACTGAAGCTTTCTTT. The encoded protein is CASSYTRLNTEAFF. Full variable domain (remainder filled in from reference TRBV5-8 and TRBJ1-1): EAGVTQSPTHLIKTRGQQATLRCSPISGHTSVYWYQQALGLGLQFLLWYDEGEERNRGNFPPRFSGRQFPNYSSELNVNALELEDSALYLCASSYTRLNTEAFFGQGTRLTVV.

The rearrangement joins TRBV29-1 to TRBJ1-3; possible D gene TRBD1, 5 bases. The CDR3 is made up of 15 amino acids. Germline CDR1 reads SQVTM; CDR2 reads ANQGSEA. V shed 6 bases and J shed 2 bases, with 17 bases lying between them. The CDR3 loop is CSVWGPDRAGNTIYF. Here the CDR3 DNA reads TGCAGCGTCTGGGGACCAGACCGGGCTGGAAACACCATATATTTT.

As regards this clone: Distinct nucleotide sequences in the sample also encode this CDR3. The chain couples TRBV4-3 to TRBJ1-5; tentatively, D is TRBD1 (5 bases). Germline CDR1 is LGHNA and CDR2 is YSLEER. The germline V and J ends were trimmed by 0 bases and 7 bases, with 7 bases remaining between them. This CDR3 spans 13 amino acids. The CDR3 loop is CASSQDRGQPQHF. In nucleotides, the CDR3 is TGCGCCAGCAGCCAAGATCGGGGCCAGCCCCAGCATTTT.

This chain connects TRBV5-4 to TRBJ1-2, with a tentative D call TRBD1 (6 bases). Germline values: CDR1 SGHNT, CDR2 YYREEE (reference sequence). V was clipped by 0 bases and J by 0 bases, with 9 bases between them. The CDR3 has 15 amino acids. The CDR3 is CASSLEGQPNYGYTF. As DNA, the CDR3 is TGTGCCAGCAGCTTGGAAGGACAGCCTAACTATGGCTACACCTTC.

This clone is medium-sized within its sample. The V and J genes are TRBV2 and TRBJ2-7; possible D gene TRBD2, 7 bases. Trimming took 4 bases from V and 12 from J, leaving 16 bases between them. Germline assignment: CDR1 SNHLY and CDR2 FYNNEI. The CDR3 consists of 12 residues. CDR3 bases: TGTGCCAGCAGTGGAGGCGGGGGCACGCGGTACTTC. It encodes CASSGGGGTRYF. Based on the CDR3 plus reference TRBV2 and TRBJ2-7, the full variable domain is EPEVTQTPSHQVTQMGQEVILRCVPISNHLYFYWYRQILGQKVEFLVSFYNNEISEKSEIFDDQFSVERPDGSNFTLKIRSTKLEDSAMYFCASSGGGGTRYFGPGTRLTVT.

CDR3 sequence reads: CASSYLQGTTEAFF. CDR3 DNA sequence: TGTGCCAGCAGTTACCTACAGGGGACGACTGAAGCTTTCTTT. V gene TRBV6-6 combines with J gene TRBJ1-1; 7 nucleotides match TRBD1. CDR3 size: 14 residues. The ends lost 2 bases at V and 5 bases at J; junction bases unmatched: 5. Germline V gene lookup returns CDR1 MNHNY and CDR2 SVGAGI (reference sequence).

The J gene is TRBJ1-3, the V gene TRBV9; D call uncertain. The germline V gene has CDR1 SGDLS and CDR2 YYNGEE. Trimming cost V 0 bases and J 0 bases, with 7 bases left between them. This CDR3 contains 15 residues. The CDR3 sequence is CASSVVGLSGNTIYF. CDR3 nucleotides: TGTGCCAGCAGCGTAGTAGGTCTCTCTGGAAACACCATATATTTT.

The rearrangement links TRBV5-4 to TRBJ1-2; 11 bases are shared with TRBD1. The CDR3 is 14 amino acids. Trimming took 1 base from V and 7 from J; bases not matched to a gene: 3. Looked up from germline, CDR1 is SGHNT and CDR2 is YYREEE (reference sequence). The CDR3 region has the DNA TGTGCCAGCAGCTTGTACGGGACAGGGGGTGGCTACACCTTC. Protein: CASSLYGTGGGYTF.